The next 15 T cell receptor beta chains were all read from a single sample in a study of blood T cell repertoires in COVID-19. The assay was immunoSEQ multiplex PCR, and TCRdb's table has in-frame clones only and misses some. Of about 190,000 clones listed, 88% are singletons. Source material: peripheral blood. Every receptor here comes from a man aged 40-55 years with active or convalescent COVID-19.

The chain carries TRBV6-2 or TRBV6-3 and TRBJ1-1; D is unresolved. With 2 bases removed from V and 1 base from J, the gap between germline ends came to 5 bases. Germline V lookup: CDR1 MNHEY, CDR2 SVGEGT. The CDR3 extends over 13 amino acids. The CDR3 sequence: CASSYLSNTEAFF. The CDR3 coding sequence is TGTGCCAGCAGTTACCTGTCGAACACTGAAGCTTTCTTT.

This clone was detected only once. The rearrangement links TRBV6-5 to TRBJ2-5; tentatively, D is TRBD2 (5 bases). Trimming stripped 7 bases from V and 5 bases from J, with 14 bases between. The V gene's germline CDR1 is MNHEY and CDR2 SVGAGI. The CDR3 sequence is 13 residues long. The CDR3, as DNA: TGTGCCAGCAATAGTAGGGAGACCGAGACCCAGTACTTC. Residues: CASNSRETETQYF.

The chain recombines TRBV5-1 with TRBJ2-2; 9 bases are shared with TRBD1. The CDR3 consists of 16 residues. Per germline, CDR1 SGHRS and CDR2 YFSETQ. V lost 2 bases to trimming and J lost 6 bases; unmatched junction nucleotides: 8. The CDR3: CASSLTAGQGSGELFF. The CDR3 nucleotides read TGCGCCAGCAGCTTAACCGCGGGACAGGGTTCCGGGGAGCTGTTTTTT.

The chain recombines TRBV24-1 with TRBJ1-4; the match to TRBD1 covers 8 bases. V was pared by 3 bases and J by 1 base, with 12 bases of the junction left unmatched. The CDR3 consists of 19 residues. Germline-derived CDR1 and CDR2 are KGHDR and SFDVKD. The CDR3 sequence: CATSDPGQGFRLTNEKLFF. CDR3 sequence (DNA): TGTGCCACCAGTGATCCCGGACAGGGATTCCGTCTAACTAATGAAAAACTGTTTTTT.

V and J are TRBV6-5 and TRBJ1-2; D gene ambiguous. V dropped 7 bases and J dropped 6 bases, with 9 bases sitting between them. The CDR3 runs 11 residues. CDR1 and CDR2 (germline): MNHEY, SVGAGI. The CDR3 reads CASTGHDGYTF. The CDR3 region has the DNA TGTGCCAGCACGGGTCACGATGGCTACACCTTC.

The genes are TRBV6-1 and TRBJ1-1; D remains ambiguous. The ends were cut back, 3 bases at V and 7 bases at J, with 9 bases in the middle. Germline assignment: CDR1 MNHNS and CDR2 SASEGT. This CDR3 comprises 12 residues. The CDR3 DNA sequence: TGTGCCAGCAGTGAGTTTAGGAGTGAAGCTTTCTTT. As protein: CASSEFRSEAFF.

The chain's CDR3 is CASSIRQGRNTGELFF. The CDR3 nucleotides are TGTGCCAGCAGTATTCGACAGGGGAGGAACACCGGGGAGCTGTTTTTT. The V gene is TRBV27, the J gene TRBJ2-2, with TRBD1 matching 8 bases. Germline CDR1 and CDR2: MNHEY and SMNVEV (reference sequence). Unmatched junction bases numbered 6, after V lost 5 bases and J lost 1 base. The CDR3 is 16 residues long.

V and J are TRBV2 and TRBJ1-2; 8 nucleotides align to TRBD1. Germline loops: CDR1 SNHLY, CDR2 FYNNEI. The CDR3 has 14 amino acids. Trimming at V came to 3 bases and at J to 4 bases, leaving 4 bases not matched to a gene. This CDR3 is CASSDQGASYGYTF. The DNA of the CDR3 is TGTGCCAGCAGTGATCAGGGGGCAAGCTATGGCTACACCTTC.

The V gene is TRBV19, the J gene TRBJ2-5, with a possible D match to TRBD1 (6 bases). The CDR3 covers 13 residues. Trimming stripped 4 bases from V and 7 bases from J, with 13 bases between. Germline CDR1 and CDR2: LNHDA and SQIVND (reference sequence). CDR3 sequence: CASSTQGSGTQYF. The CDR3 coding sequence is TGTGCCAGTAGTACCCAGGGGTCAGGGACCCAGTACTTC. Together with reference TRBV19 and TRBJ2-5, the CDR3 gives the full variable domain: DGGITQSPKYLFRKEGQNVTLSCEQNLNHDAMYWYRQDPGQGLRLIYYSQIVNDFQKGDIAEGYSVSREKKESFPLTVTSAQKNPTAFYLCASSTQGSGTQYFGPGTRLLVL.

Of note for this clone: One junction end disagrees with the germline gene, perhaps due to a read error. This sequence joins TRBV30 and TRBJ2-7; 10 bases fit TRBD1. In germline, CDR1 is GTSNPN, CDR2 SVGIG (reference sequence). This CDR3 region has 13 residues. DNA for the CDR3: TGTGCCTGGAGAGACAGGGGGCTGTACGGGCAGTACTTC. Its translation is CAWRDRGLYGQYF. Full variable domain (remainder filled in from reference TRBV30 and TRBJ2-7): SQTIHQWPATLVQPVGSPLSLECTVEGTSNPNLYWYRQAAGRGLQLLFYSVGIGQISSEVPQNLSASRPQDRQFILSSKKLLLSDSGFYLCAWRDRGLYGQYFGPGTRLTVT.

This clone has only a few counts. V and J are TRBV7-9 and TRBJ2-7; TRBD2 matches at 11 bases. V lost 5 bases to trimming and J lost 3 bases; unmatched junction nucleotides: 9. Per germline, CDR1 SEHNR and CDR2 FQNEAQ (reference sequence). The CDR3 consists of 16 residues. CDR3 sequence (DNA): TGTGCCAGCAGCCGATCACTAGCGGGGGAGAGCTACGAGCAGTACTTC. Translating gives CASSRSLAGESYEQYF.

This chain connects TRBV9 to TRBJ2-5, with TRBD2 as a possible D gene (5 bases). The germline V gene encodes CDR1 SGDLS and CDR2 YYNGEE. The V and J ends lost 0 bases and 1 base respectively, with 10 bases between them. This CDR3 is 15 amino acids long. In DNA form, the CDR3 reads TGTGCCAGCAGCGTAGGCCCGGGGATCCAAGAGACCCAGTACTTC. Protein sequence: CASSVGPGIQETQYF.

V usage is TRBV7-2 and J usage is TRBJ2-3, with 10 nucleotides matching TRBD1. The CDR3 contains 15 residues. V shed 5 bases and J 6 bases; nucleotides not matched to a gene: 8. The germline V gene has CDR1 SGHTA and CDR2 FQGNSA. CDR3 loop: CASSPGQGFWDTQYF. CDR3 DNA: TGTGCCAGCAGCCCGGGACAGGGGTTTTGGGATACGCAGTATTTT.

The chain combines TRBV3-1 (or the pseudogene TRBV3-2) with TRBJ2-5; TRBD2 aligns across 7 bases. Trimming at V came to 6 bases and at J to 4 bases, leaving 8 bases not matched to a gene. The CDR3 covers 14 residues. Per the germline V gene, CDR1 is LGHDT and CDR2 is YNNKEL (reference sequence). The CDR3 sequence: CASRQRGGAETQYF. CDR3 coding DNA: TGTGCCAGCAGGCAGCGGGGAGGCGCAGAGACCCAGTACTTC.

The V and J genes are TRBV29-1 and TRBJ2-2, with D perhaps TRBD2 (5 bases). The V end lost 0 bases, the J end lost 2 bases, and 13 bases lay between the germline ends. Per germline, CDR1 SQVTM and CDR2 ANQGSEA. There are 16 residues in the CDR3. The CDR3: CSVEDPRGRNTGELFF. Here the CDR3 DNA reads TGCAGCGTTGAAGATCCCCGGGGTCGAAACACCGGGGAGCTGTTTTTT.